This T cell receptor beta chain was obtained from a study of molecular identifiers for immune sequencing clone quantification. In the study overall: Replicates involved a five-way split of RNA from roughly 21,000 or 96,000 naive CD8 cells, with sequencing of four. Points from the study as a whole: In CMV-specific effectors, clones above 20 copies held over 98% of molecules; naive, under 1%.

The CDR3 extends over 14 amino acids. Germline CDR1 is SEHNR and CDR2 is FQNEAQ (reference sequence). V was clipped by 1 base and J by 7 bases, with 14 bases between them. This clonotype showed up many times. The antigen remains undetermined. Sorted inputs of about 20,000 to 1,000,000 cells, with 10%, 30% or 50% RNA, yielded naive CD8 libraries. Previously described methods and listed TCR primers produced bulk TCR libraries. TCRdb redid the calling of the PCR reads with MiXCR, one entry per CDR3 protein. The table lists about 640,000 distinct CDR3 sequences, about 20% of them singletons. This TCR was sampled from a human donor in good health. Some libraries in this study had Jurkat cell RNA spiked in. Sequencing was performed on naive CD8+ T cells from blood, with Jurkat cell RNA spiked in. Subset denoted: FACS-sorted CD8+CD4-CCR7+CD45RA+ naive T cells. V is TRBV7-9 and J is TRBJ2-7; the D is unclear. CDR3 nucleotide sequence: TGTGCCAGCAGCTTAGGGCTGCGGCCCGGGGAGCAGTACTTC. This gives the protein CASSLGLRPGEQYF.